This entry describes one T cell receptor (beta chain). The antigen remains undetermined. Trimming removed 2 bases at V and 7 bases at J, with 11 bases between. The CDR3 covers 13 residues. CDR1 and CDR2 (germline): MDHEN, SYDVKM. This sample is part of a study of T cell responses to AZD1222 COVID-19 vaccine. Data came from immunoSEQ multiplex PCR; TCRdb stores just in-frame clones and leaves some out. This sample has some 140,000 clones; 65% to 90% occur once, and the top ten carry around 8%. General study points: Spike-specific TCR breadth rose after two AZD1222 doses, and depth rose as well.

The sample consisted of peripheral blood, taken 28 days after the second dose of the MenACWY control vaccine. V is TRBV28 and J is TRBJ1-2; possible D gene TRBD1, 6 bases. This sequence was found in an adult who received the MenACWY meningococcal vaccine as a control. CDR3 sequence (DNA): TGTGCCAGCAGTTTAGCGGGACATCTTGGCTACACCTTC. This sequence encodes CASSLAGHLGYTF.